This TCR beta chain comes out of a study of blood T cell repertoires in COVID-19. About the study: Acute and convalescent COVID-19 specimens originated in the United States, Italy and Spain.

The assay was immunoSEQ multiplex PCR, and TCRdb's table has in-frame clones only and misses some. The data contain about 210,000 clones, roughly 84% of them seen just once; the ten biggest clones take up under 12%. CDR1 is MGHDK and CDR2 is SYGVNS in the germline V gene. This CDR3 region has 14 residues. The germline V and J ends were trimmed by 4 bases and 8 bases, with 12 bases remaining between them. This clone has only a few counts. The sample comprised peripheral blood. J is TRBJ1-6 and V is TRBV25-1, with D possibly matching TRBD1 (6 bases). The source is a woman aged 80 or older with COVID-19, enrolled during active disease. The chain's CDR3 is CASSGPGQYSPLHF. The DNA for the CDR3 is TGTGCCAGCAGTGGACCTGGACAGTATTCACCCCTCCACTTT.